Below, one T cell receptor beta chain is given with its context. The data derive from a study of blood T cell repertoires in COVID-19. The repertoire was sequenced with immunoSEQ multiplex PCR; TCRdb's copy has only in-frame clones and lacks some. The sample carries some 120,000 clones, around 81% recorded once. V was cut by 5 bases and J by 5 bases, with 15 bases left in between. The CDR3 extends over 14 amino acids. Germline CDR1 and CDR2: SNHLY and FYNNEI. The chain uses TRBV2 and TRBJ1-2; D unresolved. The specimen was peripheral blood. The receptor's source is a human donor in a cohort sampled during active COVID-19. The CDR3: CASSSAGRGYGYTF. The DNA for the CDR3 is TGTGCCAGCAGTTCTGCCGGGAGAGGGTATGGCTACACCTTC.